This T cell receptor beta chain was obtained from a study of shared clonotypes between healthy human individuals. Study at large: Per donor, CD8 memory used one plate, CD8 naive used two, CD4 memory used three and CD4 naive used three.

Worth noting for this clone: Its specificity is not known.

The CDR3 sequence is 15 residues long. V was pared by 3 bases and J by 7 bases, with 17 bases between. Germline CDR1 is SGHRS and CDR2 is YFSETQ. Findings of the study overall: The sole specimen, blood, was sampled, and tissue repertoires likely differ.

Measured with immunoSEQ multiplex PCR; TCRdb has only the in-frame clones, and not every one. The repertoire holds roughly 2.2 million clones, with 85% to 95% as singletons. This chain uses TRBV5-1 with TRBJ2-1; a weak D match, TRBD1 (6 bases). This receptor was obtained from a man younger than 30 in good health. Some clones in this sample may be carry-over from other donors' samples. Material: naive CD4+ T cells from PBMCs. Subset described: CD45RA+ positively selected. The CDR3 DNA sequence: TGCGCCAGCAGCTCCGGGACATCATTAGGGAATGAGCAGTTCTTC. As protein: CASSSGTSLGNEQFF.